This T cell receptor (beta chain) was recorded in a study of human T cells and chemical hapten exposure. Time point indicated: patch test 3, about 24 weeks after DPC sensitization. Treatment: therapeutic diphenylcyclopropenone sensitization with weekly scalp DPC. Trimming stripped 6 bases from V and 5 bases from J, with 11 bases between. Germline CDR1 and CDR2: LGHNA and YSLEER. The CDR3 sequence is 13 residues long. This clonotype showed up many times. Its specificity is unknown. Each CDR3 protein gets one entry after TCRdb re-called the RACE reads with MiXCR. This table holds around 150,000 distinct CDR3 sequences, 28% found once. Study results and caveats: Donor immune responses may differ from healthy people's, since all donors had alopecia.

Sequenced material: whole blood, taken in connection with sensitization to the hapten diphenylcyclopropenone (DPC). The receptor's source is a woman younger than 30 with alopecia areata. Some clones in this sample may be carry-over from other donors' samples. The chain carries TRBV4-3 and TRBJ2-1; maybe TRBD2 (6 bases). The CDR3 region is CASSRTGDNEQFF. In nucleotides, the CDR3 is TGCGCCAGCAGTCGTACGGGGGACAATGAGCAGTTCTTC.